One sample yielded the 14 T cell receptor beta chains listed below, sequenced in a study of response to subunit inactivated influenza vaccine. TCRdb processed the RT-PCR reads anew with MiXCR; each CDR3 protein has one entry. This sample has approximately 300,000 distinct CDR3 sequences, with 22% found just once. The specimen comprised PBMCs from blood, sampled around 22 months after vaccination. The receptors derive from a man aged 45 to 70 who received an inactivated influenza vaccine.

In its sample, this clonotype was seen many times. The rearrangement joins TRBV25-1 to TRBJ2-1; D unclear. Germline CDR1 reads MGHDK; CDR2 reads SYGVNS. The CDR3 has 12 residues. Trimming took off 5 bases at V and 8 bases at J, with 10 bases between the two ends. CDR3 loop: CASSRSHYEQFF. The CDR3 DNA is TGTGCCAGCAGTCGTTCGCATTATGAGCAGTTCTTC.

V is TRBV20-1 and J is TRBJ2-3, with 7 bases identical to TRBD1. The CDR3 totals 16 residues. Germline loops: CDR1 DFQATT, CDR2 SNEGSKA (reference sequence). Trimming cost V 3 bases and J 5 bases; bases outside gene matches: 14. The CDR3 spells CSASLSLRGLRDTQYF. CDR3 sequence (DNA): TGCAGTGCTAGTTTAAGTTTGAGGGGGCTTAGAGATACGCAGTATTTT.

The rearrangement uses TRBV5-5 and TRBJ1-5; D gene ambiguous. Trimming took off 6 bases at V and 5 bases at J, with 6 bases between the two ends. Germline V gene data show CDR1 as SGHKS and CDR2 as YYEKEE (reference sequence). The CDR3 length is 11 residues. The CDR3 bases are TGTGCCAGCATCAGGCATCAGCCCCAGCATTTT. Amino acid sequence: CASIRHQPQHF.

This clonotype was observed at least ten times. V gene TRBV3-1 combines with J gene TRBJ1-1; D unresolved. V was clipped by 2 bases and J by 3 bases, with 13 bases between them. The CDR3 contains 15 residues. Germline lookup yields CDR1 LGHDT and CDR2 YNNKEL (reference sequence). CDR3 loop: CASSQLAGHHTEAFF. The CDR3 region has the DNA TGTGCCAGCAGCCAATTGGCCGGTCACCACACTGAAGCTTTCTTT. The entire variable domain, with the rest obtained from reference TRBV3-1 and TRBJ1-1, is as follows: DTAVSQTPKYLVTQMGNDKSIKCEQNLGHDTMYWYKQDSKKFLKIMFSYNNKELIINETVPNRFSPKSPDKAHLNLHINSLELGDSAVYFCASSQLAGHHTEAFFGQGTRLTVV.

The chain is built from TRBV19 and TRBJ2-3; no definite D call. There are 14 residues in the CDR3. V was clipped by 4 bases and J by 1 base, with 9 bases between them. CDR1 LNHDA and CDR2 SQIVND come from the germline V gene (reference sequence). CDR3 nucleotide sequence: TGTGCCAGTAGTAACCCCGGGCGCACAGATACGCAGTATTTT. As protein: CASSNPGRTDTQYF.

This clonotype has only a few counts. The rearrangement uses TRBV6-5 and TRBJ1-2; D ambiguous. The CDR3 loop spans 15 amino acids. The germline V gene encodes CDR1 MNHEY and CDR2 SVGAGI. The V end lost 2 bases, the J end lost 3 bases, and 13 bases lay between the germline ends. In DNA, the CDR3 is TGTGCCAGCAGTTACACGGGAACTCAGGACTATGGCTACACCTTC. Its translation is CASSYTGTQDYGYTF.

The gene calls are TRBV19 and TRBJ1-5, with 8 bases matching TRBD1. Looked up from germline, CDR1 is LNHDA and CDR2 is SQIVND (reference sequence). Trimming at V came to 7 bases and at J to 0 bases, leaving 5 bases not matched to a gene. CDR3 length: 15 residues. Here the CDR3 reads CASTTTGGSNQPQHF. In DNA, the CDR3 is TGTGCCAGTACCACCACAGGGGGTAGCAATCAGCCCCAGCATTTT.

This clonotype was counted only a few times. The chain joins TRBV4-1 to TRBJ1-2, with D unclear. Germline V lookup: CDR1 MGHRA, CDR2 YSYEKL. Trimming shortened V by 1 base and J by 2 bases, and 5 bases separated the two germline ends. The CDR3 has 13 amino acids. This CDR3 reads CASSQGENYGYTF. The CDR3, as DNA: TGCGCCAGCAGCCAAGGGGAGAACTATGGCTACACCTTC.

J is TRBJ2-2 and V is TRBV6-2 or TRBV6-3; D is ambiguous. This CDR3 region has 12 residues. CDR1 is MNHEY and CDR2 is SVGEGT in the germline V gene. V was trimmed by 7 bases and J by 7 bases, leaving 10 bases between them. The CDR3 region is CASKISGGELFF. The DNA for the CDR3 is TGTGCCAGCAAGATTTCGGGCGGGGAGCTGTTTTTT.

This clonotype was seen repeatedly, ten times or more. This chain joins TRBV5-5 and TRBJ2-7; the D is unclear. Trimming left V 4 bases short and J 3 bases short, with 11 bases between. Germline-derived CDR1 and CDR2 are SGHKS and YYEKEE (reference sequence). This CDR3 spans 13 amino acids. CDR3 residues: CASSLSKDYEQYF. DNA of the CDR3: TGTGCCAGCAGCCTTAGTAAGGACTACGAGCAGTACTTC. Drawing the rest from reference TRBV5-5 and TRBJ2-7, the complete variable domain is DAGVTQSPTHLIKTRGQQVTLRCSPISGHKSVSWYQQVLGQGPQFIFQYYEKEERGRGNFPDRFSARQFPNYSSELNVNALLLGDSALYLCASSLSKDYEQYFGPGTRLTVT.

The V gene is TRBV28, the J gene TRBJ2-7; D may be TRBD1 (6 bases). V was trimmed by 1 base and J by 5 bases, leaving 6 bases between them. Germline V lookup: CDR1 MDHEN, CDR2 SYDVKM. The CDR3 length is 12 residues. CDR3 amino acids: CASSLYRDEQYF. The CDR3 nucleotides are TGTGCCAGCAGTTTATACAGGGACGAGCAGTACTTC.

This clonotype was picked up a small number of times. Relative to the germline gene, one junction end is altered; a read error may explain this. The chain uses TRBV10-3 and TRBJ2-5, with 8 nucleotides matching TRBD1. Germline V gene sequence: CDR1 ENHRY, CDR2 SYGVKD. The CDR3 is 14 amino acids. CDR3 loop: CAISDWDRQATQYF. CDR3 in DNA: TGTGCCATCAGTGACTGGGACAGGCAAGCGACCCAGTACTTC.

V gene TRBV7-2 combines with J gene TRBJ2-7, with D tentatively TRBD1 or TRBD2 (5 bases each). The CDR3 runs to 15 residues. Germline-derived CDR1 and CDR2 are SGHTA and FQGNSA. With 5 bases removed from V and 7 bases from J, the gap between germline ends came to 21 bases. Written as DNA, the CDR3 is TGTGCCAGCAGCCCAACCCGGGACGGGACGAGGGAGCAGTACTTC. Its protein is CASSPTRDGTREQYF. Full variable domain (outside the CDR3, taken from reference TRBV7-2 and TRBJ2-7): GAGVSQSPSNKVTEKGKDVELRCDPISGHTALYWYRQSLGQGLEFLIYFQGNSAPDKSGLPSDRFSAERTGGSVSTLTIQRTQQEDSAVYLCASSPTRDGTREQYFGPGTRLTVT.

This CDR3 is CASSFGLAGGNEQFF. CDR3 DNA sequence: TGTGCCAGCAGCTTTGGACTAGCGGGAGGCAATGAGCAGTTCTTC. The chain joins TRBV7-8 to TRBJ2-1; 14 nucleotides match TRBD2. J gave up 6 bases and V 3 bases, and 1 base lay outside the gene matches. In germline, CDR1 is SGHVS, CDR2 FQNEAQ. CDR3 length: 15 amino acids.